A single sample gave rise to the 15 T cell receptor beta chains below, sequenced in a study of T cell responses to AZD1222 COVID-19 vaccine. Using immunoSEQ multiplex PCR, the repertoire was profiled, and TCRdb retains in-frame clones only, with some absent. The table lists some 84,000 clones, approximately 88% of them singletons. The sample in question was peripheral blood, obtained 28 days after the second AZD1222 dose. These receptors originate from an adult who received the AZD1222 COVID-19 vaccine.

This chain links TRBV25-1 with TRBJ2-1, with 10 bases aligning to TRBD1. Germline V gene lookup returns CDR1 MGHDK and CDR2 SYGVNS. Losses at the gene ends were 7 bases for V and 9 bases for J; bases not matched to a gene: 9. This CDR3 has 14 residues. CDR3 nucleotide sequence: TGTGCCAGCAACCCTGACAGGGGGCTAAGTGAGCAGTTCTTC. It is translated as CASNPDRGLSEQFF.

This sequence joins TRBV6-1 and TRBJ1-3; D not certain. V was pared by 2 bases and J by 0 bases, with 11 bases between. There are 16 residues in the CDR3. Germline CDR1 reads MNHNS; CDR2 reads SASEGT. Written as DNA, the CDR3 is TGTGCCAGCAGTGAATTCGGAGGGAACTCTGGAAACACCATATATTTT. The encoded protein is CASSEFGGNSGNTIYF.

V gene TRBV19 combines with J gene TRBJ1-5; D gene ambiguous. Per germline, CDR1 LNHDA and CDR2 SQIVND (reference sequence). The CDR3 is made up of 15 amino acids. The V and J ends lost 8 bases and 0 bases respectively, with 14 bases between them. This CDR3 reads CASSTEQYSNQPQHF. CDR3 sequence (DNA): TGTGCCAGTTCTACCGAGCAGTATAGCAATCAGCCCCAGCATTTT.

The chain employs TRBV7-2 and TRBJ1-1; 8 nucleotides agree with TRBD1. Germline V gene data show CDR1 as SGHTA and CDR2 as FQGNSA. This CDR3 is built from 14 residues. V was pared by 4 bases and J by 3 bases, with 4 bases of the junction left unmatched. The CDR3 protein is CASSSQGAYTEAFF. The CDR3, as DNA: TGTGCCAGCAGCTCCCAGGGGGCGTACACTGAAGCTTTCTTT.

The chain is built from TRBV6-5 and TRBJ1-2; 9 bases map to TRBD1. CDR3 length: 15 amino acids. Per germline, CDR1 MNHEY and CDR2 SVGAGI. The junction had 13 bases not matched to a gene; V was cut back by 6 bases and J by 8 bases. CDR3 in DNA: TGTGCCAGCAGACCACCGGGACAGGGTGTAAGCGGCTACACCTTC. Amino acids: CASRPPGQGVSGYTF.

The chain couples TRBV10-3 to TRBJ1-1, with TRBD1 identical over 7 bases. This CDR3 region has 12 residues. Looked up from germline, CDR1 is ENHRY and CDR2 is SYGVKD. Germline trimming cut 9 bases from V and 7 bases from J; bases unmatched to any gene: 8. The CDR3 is CAIGGQANEAFF. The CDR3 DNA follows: TGTGCCATAGGAGGACAGGCTAATGAAGCTTTCTTT.

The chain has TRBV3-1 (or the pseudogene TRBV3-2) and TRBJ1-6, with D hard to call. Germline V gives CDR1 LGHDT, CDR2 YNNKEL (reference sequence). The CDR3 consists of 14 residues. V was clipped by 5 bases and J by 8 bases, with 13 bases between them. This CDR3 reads CASSTSGGDSPLHF. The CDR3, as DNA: TGTGCCAGCAGCACATCGGGCGGGGATTCACCCCTCCACTTT.

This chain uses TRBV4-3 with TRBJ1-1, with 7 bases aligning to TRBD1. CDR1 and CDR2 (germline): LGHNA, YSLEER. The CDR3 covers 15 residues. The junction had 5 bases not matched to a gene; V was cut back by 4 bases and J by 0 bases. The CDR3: CASSPDRTLNTEAFF. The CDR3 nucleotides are TGCGCCAGCAGCCCGGACAGGACCTTGAACACTGAAGCTTTCTTT.

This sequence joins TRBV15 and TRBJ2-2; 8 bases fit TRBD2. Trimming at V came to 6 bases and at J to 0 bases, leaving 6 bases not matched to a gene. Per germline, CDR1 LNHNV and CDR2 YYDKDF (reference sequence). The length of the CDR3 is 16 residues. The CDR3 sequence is CATRAGGGSNTGELFF. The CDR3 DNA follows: TGTGCCACCAGAGCCGGGGGGGGTTCGAACACCGGGGAGCTGTTTTTT.

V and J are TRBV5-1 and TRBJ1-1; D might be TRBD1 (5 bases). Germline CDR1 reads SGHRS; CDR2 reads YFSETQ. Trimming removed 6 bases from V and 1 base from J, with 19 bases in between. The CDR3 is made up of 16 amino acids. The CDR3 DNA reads TGCGCCAGCAACCTTGGAAGGTTTCAGGGGAACACTGAAGCTTTCTTT. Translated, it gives CASNLGRFQGNTEAFF.

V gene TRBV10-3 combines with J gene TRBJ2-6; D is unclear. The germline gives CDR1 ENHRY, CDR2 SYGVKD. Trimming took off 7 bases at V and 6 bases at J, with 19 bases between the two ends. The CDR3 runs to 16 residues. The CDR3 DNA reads TGTGCCATCACGGTGGACGGGTCGTCATCGGCCAACGTCCTGACTTTC. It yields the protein CAITVDGSSSANVLTF.

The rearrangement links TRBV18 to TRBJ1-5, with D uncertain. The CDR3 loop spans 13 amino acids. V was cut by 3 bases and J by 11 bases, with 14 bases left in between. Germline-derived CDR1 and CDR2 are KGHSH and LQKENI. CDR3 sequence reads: CASSPLSNGAQHF. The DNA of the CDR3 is TGTGCCAGCTCACCCCTGTCGAATGGGGCCCAGCATTTT.

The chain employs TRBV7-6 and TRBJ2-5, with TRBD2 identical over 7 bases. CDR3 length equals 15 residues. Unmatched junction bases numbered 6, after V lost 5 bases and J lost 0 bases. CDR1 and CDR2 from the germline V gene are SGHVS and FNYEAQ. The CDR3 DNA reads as TGTGCCAGCAGCCCCGGGACTACGTACCAAGAGACCCAGTACTTC. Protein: CASSPGTTYQETQYF.

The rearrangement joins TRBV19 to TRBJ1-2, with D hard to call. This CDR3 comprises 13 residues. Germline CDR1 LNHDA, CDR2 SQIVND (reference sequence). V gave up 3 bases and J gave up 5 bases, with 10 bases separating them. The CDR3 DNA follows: TGTGCCAGTAGTATGGCCGCGGCGTATGGCTACACCTTC. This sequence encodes CASSMAAAYGYTF.

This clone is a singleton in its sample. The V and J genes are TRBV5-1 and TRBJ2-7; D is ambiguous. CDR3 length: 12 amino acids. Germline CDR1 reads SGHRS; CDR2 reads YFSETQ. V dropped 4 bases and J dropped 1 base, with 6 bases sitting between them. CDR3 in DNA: TGCGCCAGCAGCCTCGAATCCTACGAGCAGTACTTC. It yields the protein CASSLESYEQYF. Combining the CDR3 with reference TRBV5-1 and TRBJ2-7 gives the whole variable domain KAGVTQTPRYLIKTRGQQVTLSCSPISGHRSVSWYQQTPGQGLQFLFEYFSETQRNKGNFPGRFSGRQFSNSRSEMNVSTLELGDSALYLCASSLESYEQYFGPGTRLTVT.